This TCR beta chain was found in a study of cytomegalovirus exposure and HLA in healthy donors. Overall study results and limits: Reports credit the classifier with highly specific, highly sensitive diagnosis of cytomegalovirus status. Researchers reportedly found TCR beta sequences accurately predicted most subjects' HLA-A and HLA-B alleles. TCR sequences were mostly rare, though some public TCRs occurred in many donors.

A note on this clone: Antigen unknown.

Primers: 60 Vbeta forward and 13 Jbeta reverse. Clones were read by immunoSEQ multiplex PCR, and TCRdb kept only the in-frame ones, dropping some. In the table there are around 170,000 clones, roughly 78% of which are singletons. V was clipped by 0 bases and J by 0 bases, with 8 bases between them. This CDR3 has 14 residues. CDR1 is GTSNPN and CDR2 is SVGIG in the germline V gene (reference sequence). The clonotype was recovered from a woman in her twenties or thirties in good health and CMV-seronegative. The chain employs TRBV30 and TRBJ1-1; D gene ambiguous. Sample: PBMCs. CDR3: CAWSVDYMNTEAFF. CDR3 sequence (DNA): TGTGCCTGGAGTGTGGACTACATGAACACTGAAGCTTTCTTT.